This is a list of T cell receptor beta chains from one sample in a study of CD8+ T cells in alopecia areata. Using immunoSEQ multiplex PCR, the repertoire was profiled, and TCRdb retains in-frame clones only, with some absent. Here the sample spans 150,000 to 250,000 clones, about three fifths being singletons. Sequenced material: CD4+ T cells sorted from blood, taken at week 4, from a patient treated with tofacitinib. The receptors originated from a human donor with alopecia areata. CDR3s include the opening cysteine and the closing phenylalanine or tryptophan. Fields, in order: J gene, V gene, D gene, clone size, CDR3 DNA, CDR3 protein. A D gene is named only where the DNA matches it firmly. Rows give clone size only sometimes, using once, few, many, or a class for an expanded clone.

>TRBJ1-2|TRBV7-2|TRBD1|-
TGTGCCAGCAGCCGACCGGGACAGACTAACTATGGCTACACCTTC
CASSRPGQTNYGYTF
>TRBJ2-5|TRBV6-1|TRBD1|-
TGTGCCAGCAGTGAGGGGGACCGACAGGGGCAAACCCAGTACTTC
CASSEGDRQGQTQYF
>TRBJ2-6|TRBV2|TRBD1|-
TGTGCCAGCAGACCGGGACAGGGTTTGTCTGGGGCCAACGTCCTGACTTTC
CASRPGQGLSGANVLTF
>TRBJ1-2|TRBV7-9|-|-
TGTGCCAGCAGCAAAGGCAGTGGCTACACCTTC
CASSKGSGYTF
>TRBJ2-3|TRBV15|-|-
TGTGCCACCAGCAGAGATAGGGCCTTGGGAGATACGCAGTATTTT
CATSRDRALGDTQYF
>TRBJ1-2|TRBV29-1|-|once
TGCAGCGTTTTCGAGGCAGTGGTGGCAGGGAGGAAACAGGACTATGGCTACACCTTC
CSVFEAVVAGRKQDYGYTF
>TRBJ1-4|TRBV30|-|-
TGTGCCTGGAGGCCAGGTTGGGAAAAACTGTTTTTT
CAWRPGWEKLFF
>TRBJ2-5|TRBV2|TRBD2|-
TGTGCCAGCAGTTTCTCCGAGGGGAGGGTAGGGACCCAGTACTTC
CASSFSEGRVGTQYF
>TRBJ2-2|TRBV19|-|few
TGTGCCACCTCGACAGAGAACACCGGGGAGCTGTTTTTT
CATSTENTGELFF
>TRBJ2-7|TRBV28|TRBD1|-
TGTGCCAGCAGCCGTACCGGGACAGGGGGCCAACAGTACTTC
CASSRTGTGGQQYF
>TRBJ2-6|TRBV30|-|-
TGTGCCTGGACCGGGGCCAACGTCCTGACTTTC
CAWTGANVLTF
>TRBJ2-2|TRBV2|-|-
TGTGCCAGCAGTGACGAGGGAGGCACCGGGGAGCTGTTTTTT
CASSDEGGTGELFF
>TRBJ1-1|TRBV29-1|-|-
TGCAGCGTCGAAATGAGTTCACAGGGGAACACTGAAGCTTTCTTT
CSVEMSSQGNTEAFF
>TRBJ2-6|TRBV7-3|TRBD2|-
TGTGCCAGCAGCTTAATGGGGGGGACTTCTTTCTCTGGGGCCAACGTCCTGACTTTC
CASSLMGGTSFSGANVLTF
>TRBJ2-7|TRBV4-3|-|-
TGCGCCAGCAGCCAAGATCGGGGGTCTGCCCGGCAGTACTTC
CASSQDRGSARQYF
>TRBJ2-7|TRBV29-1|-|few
TGCAGCGTTGAAGGGGCGTTACTCCACGAGCAGTACTTC
CSVEGALLHEQYF
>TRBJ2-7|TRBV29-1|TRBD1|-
TGCAGCGCCGGGACAGTTCCGACCTACGAGCAGTACTTC
CSAGTVPTYEQYF
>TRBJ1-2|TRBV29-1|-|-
TGCAGCGTTACGGGAGGTAACTATGGCTACACCTTC
CSVTGGNYGYTF
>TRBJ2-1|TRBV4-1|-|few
TGCGCCAGCAGCCGTAAAGGGGGGGCCAGCTCCTACAATGAGCAGTTCTTC
CASSRKGGASSYNEQFF
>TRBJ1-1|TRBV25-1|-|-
TGTGCCAGCAAAGAGCCCGGTAGTACTGAAGCTTTCTTT
CASKEPGSTEAFF
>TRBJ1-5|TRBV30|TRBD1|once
TGTGCCTGGAGGACAGGGTCGGGGCAGCCCCAGCATTTT
CAWRTGSGQPQHF
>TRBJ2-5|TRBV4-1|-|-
TGCGCCAGCAGCAAGGCGACCCAAGAGACCCAGTACTTC
CASSKATQETQYF
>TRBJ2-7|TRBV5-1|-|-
TGCGCCAGCAGCTTGGAGGCTCCCGGGGACGAGCAGTACTTC
CASSLEAPGDEQYF
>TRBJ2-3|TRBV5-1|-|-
TGCGCCAGCCGCCAACTCGGGGAAGCGGATACGCAGTATTTT
CASRQLGEADTQYF
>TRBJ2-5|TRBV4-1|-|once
TGCGCCAGCAGCCCAGGGTTACAGGTCCCATCACAGGAGACCCAGTACTTC
CASSPGLQVPSQETQYF
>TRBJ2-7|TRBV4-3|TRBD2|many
TGCGCCAGCAGCCGCGGGGGGGCCTACGAGCAGTACTTC
CASSRGGAYEQYF
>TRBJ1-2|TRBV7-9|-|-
TGTGCCAGCAGCCCCCCAGATGGCTACACCTTC
CASSPPDGYTF
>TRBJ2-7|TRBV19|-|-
TGTGCCAGTAGTATCACCCGGGGGCCCTACGAGCAGTACTTC
CASSITRGPYEQYF
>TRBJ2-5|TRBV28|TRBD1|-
TGTGCCAGCAAACCGACAGGGAGCATAGTAGAGACCCAGTACTTC
CASKPTGSIVETQYF
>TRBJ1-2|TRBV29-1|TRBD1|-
TGCAGCGTTCAGGGACTGGGACAGAACTATGGCTACACCTTC
CSVQGLGQNYGYTF
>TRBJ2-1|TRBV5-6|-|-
TGTGCCAGCAGCTTGGTTTTCGGGCAGGGGCAGTTCTTC
CASSLVFGQGQFF
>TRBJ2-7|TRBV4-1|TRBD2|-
TGCGCCAGCAGCCCCCCCAGCGGGAGCTACGAGCAGTACTTC
CASSPPSGSYEQYF
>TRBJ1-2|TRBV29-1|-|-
TGCAGCGTTGGAGGGGGGATTAACTATGGCTACACCTTC
CSVGGGINYGYTF
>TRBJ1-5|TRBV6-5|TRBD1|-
TGTGCCAGCAGTTACGGCAGGGGGAATCAGCCCCAGCATTTT
CASSYGRGNQPQHF
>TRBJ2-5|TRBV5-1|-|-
TGCGCCAGCAGCTTGGGGCAGATGTACCAAGAGACCCAGTACTTC
CASSLGQMYQETQYF
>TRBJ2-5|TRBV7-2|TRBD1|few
TGTGCCAGCAGCTCACTTTGGGGACAGGGCGGCACGACCCAGTACTTC
CASSSLWGQGGTTQYF